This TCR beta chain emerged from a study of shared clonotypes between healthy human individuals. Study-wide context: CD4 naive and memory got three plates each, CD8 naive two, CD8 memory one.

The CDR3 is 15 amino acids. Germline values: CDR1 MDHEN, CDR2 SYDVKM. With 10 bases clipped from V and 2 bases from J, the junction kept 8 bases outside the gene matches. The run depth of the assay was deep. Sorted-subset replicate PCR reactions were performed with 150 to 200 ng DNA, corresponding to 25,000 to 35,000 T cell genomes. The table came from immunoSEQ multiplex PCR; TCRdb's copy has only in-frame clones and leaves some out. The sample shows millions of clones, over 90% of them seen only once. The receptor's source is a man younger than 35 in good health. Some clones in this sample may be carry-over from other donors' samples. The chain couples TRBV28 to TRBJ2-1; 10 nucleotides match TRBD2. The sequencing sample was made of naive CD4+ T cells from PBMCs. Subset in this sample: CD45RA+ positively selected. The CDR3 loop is CATAEREGTYNEQFF. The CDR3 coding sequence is TGTGCCACCGCGGAGCGGGAGGGGACCTACAATGAGCAGTTCTTC.